This is a list of T cell receptor beta chains from one sample in a study of control samples from healthy donors and cancer patients. Sequencing was performed with immunoSEQ multiplex PCR; in TCRdb, only in-frame clones are kept and a portion is missing. The table has 150,000 to 200,000 clones, around 89% seen once. The sample was blood. Every receptor here comes from a woman aged 50 to 65 in good health. The CDR3 runs from the conserved cysteine through the conserved F or W.

J gene | V gene | CDR3 protein
TRBJ2-6 | TRBV13 | CASFKVLTGANVLTF
TRBJ2-5 | TRBV4-3 | CASSPREGEATQYF
TRBJ2-7 | TRBV6-6 | CASSYSGRGQEQYF
TRBJ1-6 | TRBV4-2 | CASSLGGLGSPLHF
TRBJ1-4 | TRBV30 | CAWDRELGEKLFF
TRBJ2-2 | TRBV19 | CASREVGGEMRGELFF
TRBJ1-3 | TRBV4-2 | CASSQDPQGENTIYF
TRBJ1-6 | TRBV28 | CASRNQKTGVVSPLHF
TRBJ2-7 | TRBV5-1 | CASSVSSYEQYF
TRBJ2-7 | TRBV6-5 | CASGASGLAGKQYF
TRBJ1-6 | TRBV10-3 | CAISESRTGVNSPLHF
TRBJ2-1 | TRBV6-2/TRBV6-3 | CASSGLAVEQFF
TRBJ1-1 | TRBV9 | CASRGSRDTEAFF
TRBJ2-1 | TRBV10-3 | CAISESGYSSYNEQFF
TRBJ2-3 | TRBV7-3 | CASSQQGGGTDTQYF
TRBJ2-5 | TRBV13 | CASSRNAVVETQYF
TRBJ1-1 | TRBV10-3 | CAIRPGQNTEAFF
TRBJ1-5 | TRBV18 | CASSPTTGGGNQPQHF
TRBJ2-1 | TRBV9 | CASSPRTGNNEQFF
TRBJ2-3 | TRBV10-3 | CAISEGTPLEYF
TRBJ1-5 | TRBV27 | CASSTDRGQPQHF
TRBJ1-1 | TRBV5-1 | CASSLEAGRLAFF
TRBJ2-5 | TRBV20-1 | CSASTGTRPQYF
TRBJ1-2 | TRBV6-5 | CASSYSPTSSVGYTF
TRBJ2-1 | TRBV28 | CASSLLAGSYNEQFF
TRBJ2-1 | TRBV9 | CASSVGLDSSYNEQFF
TRBJ1-1 | TRBV11-1 | CASSSDRNTEAFF
TRBJ2-6 | TRBV2 | CASRDGLSGANVLTF
TRBJ1-1 | TRBV2 | CAVGGNTEAFF
TRBJ2-7 | TRBV5-1 | CASSIPGAYEQYF
TRBJ1-1 | TRBV4-2 | CASSQSFGTTEAFF
TRBJ2-3 | TRBV4-3 | CASSQEPAGADTQYF
TRBJ2-2 | TRBV7-3 | CASSLSLTGVGELFF
TRBJ1-5 | TRBV2 | CASSLSADSNQPQHF
TRBJ1-6 | TRBV5-1 | CASSLRQGASPLHF
TRBJ2-1 | TRBV12-3/TRBV12-4 | CASGQRGGNEQFF
TRBJ2-6 | TRBV24-1 | CATSDYSRNSGANVLTF
TRBJ2-3 | TRBV9 | CASSVVRGGEGPDTQYF